The clone carrying this TCR beta chain was seen a handful of times. Trimming removed 2 bases at V and 6 bases at J, with 7 bases between. Germline V gene lookup returns CDR1 MNHNY and CDR2 SVGAGI (reference sequence). This CDR3 has 12 residues. Both 60 Vbeta primers and 13 Jbeta primers went into the PCR. The assay was immunoSEQ multiplex PCR, and TCRdb's table has in-frame clones only and misses some. The table includes approximately 120,000 clones, approximately 80% detected once. These data originate in a study of cytomegalovirus exposure and HLA in healthy donors. The J gene is TRBJ1-2, the V gene TRBV6-6; D is uncertain. Material: PBMCs. The TCR comes from a man aged 35 to 55 in good health and CMV-seropositive. The CDR3: CASSYRDNGYTF. CDR3 coding DNA: TGTGCCAGCAGTTACCGAGATAATGGCTACACCTTC.